A selection of T cell receptor beta chains follows, all from one sample in a study of beta chain features in type 1 diabetes. This table comes from immunoSEQ multiplex PCR, and its TCRdb copy is limited to in-frame clones, with some not included. Altogether 140,000 or so clones are present, less than 15% being singletons, with the ten largest covering under 1.5%. Sequenced sample: central memory CD4+ T cells from blood. These receptors were taken from a man aged 18 to 30 with type 1 diabetes. CDR3s include the opening cysteine and the closing phenylalanine or tryptophan. Fields, in order: J gene, CDR3 length, clone size, V gene, CDR3 protein. Size values are once, few and many counts, or a class for expanded clones, and some rows have none.

J: TRBJ1-2; length: 13; size: few; V: TRBV29-1; CDR3: CSAGSRENYGYTF
J: TRBJ2-1; length: 13; size: many; V: TRBV7-9; CDR3: CASSLGQPNEQFF
J: TRBJ2-1; length: 11; size: -; V: TRBV12-5; CDR3: CASGSGHEQFF
J: TRBJ1-6; length: 12; size: -; V: TRBV30; CDR3: CACTPGDSPLHF
J: TRBJ1-2; length: 14; size: -; V: TRBV19; CDR3: CASNSLAGADGYTF
J: TRBJ2-1; length: 22; size: -; V: TRBV15; CDR3: CATSRDVVGARDIRGAYNEQFF
J: TRBJ2-1; length: 16; size: -; V: TRBV27; CDR3: CASSLSGTSGGNEQFF
J: TRBJ2-1; length: 16; size: few; V: TRBV25-1; CDR3: CASSELGGSSYNEQFF
J: TRBJ1-6; length: 13; size: -; V: TRBV19; CDR3: CASSNLRDSPLHF
J: TRBJ2-3; length: 14; size: -; V: TRBV5-5; CDR3: CASSLDVQTDTQYF
J: TRBJ1-1; length: 12; size: few; V: TRBV2; CDR3: CASSPQWTEAFF
J: TRBJ1-2; length: 12; size: few; V: TRBV2; CDR3: CASSAGLWGYTF
J: TRBJ1-1; length: 13; size: -; V: TRBV10-3; CDR3: CAISGKGGTEAFF
J: TRBJ2-5; length: 14; size: few; V: TRBV5-6; CDR3: CASRNLQGWETQYF
J: TRBJ1-2; length: 15; size: -; V: TRBV10-3; CDR3: CAISEALLINYGYTF
J: TRBJ2-1; length: 16; size: few; V: TRBV14; CDR3: CASSQLGGSSYNEQFF
J: TRBJ1-5; length: 14; size: many; V: TRBV1; CDR3: CTSSQRQGSQPQHF
J: TRBJ2-1; length: 12; size: -; V: TRBV7-2; CDR3: CASSRLTVEQFF
J: TRBJ2-3; length: 10; size: few; V: TRBV25-1; CDR3: CASGKDTQYF
J: TRBJ2-2; length: 16; size: few; V: TRBV5-1; CDR3: CASSPAELGNTGELFF
J: TRBJ1-2; length: 15; size: -; V: TRBV11-2; CDR3: CASSLGTGLFLGYTF
J: TRBJ1-2; length: 12; size: -; V: TRBV29-1; CDR3: CSVGLGNYGYTF
J: TRBJ1-4; length: 13; size: -; V: TRBV19; CDR3: CASSRAENEKLFF
J: TRBJ1-5; length: 14; size: few; V: TRBV28; CDR3: CASSDLKPNQPQHF
J: TRBJ2-2; length: 14; size: few; V: TRBV6-1; CDR3: CASSRTGSTGELFF
J: TRBJ2-7; length: 13; size: -; V: TRBV10-3; CDR3: CAISEAEYYEQYF
J: TRBJ2-1; length: 16; size: few; V: TRBV9; CDR3: CASSVSGGAISNEQFF
J: TRBJ2-3; length: 15; size: -; V: TRBV28; CDR3: CASRSRDRGPDTQYF
J: TRBJ1-5; length: 14; size: few; V: TRBV2; CDR3: CASSAGQVVQPQHF
J: TRBJ2-1; length: 16; size: -; V: TRBV5-1; CDR3: CASSPSLSGGGDEQFF
J: TRBJ2-5; length: 15; size: -; V: TRBV9; CDR3: CASSVGGSFQETQYF
J: TRBJ2-3; length: 12; size: -; V: TRBV30; CDR3: CAWSHTPDTQYF
J: TRBJ1-1; length: 13; size: few; V: TRBV19; CDR3: CASSIEQNTEAFF
J: TRBJ1-2; length: 14; size: -; V: TRBV5-1; CDR3: CASSFRPPNYGYTF
J: TRBJ2-3; length: 13; size: few; V: TRBV11-3; CDR3: CASRKAATDTQYF
J: TRBJ1-4; length: 15; size: few; V: TRBV5-1; CDR3: CASSSQTGTAEKLFF
J: TRBJ1-3; length: 12; size: -; V: TRBV2; CDR3: CASSEGRNTIYF
J: TRBJ2-1; length: 13; size: few; V: TRBV5-4; CDR3: CASSPGGYNEQFF
J: TRBJ2-3; length: 15; size: -; V: TRBV6-5; CDR3: CASSYGGGLTDTQYF
J: TRBJ2-5; length: 11; size: -; V: TRBV6-1; CDR3: CASRGQETQYF
J: TRBJ1-2; length: 17; size: -; V: TRBV5-1; CDR3: CASSLAGSQRGSSGYTF
J: TRBJ2-3; length: 16; size: few; V: TRBV2; CDR3: CASSDWGGRITDTQYF
J: TRBJ1-6; length: 15; size: few; V: TRBV28; CDR3: CASSSPLGRFSPLHF
J: TRBJ2-5; length: 14; size: -; V: TRBV6-5; CDR3: CASTMGGARETQYF
J: TRBJ2-3; length: 15; size: -; V: TRBV11-2; CDR3: CASSPRKPHTDTQYF